The TCR beta chain under discussion was sequenced for a study of shared clonotypes between healthy human individuals. The CDR3 is 16 amino acids. J lost 4 bases, V lost 0 bases, and 3 bases had no gene match. From germline, CDR1 is SGHTA and CDR2 FQGNSA. Generated by immunoSEQ multiplex PCR, the TCRdb table keeps only in-frame clones and is missing some. This table has roughly 2.2 million clones, roughly 90% appearing once. The sample comprised naive CD4+ T cells from PBMCs. Subset meaning: CD45RA+ positively selected. V usage is TRBV7-2 and J usage is TRBJ2-7; 13 positions match TRBD2. The TCR comes from a man aged 18 to 30 in good health. Some clones in this sample may be carry-over from other donors' samples. CDR3 sequence: CASSLARTSGRYEQYF. The CDR3 DNA is TGTGCCAGCAGCTTAGCGAGGACTAGCGGGAGATACGAGCAGTACTTC.